This TCR beta chain emerged from a study of blood T cell repertoires in COVID-19. In its sample, this clone was seen a few times. From germline, CDR1 is LNHDA and CDR2 SQIVND (reference sequence). Trimming removed 8 bases from V and 4 bases from J; junction bases left unmatched: 11. CDR3 length: 16 amino acids. Measured with immunoSEQ multiplex PCR; TCRdb has only the in-frame clones, and not every one. This sample has 150,000 or so clones, with 77% found just once. This clonotype was obtained from a woman aged 50 to 60 with active or convalescent COVID-19. The sequenced material came from peripheral blood. This chain connects TRBV19 to TRBJ1-3; 10 bases align to TRBD1. Here the CDR3 reads CASRSGQGVAGNTIYF. The CDR3 DNA follows: TGTGCCAGTCGATCCGGACAGGGGGTCGCCGGAAACACCATATATTTT.